There are a few counts of the clone carrying this T cell receptor beta chain. These data originate in a study of CD8+ T cells in alopecia areata. Study as a whole: The share of scalp area affected provided the severity score for treated patients.

The treatment: oral pan-JAK inhibitor, 5-10 mg twice daily. Lesional scalp punch biopsies and peripheral blood came from alopecia areata patients. V was clipped by 5 bases and J by 5 bases, with 12 bases between them. Germline CDR1 SGHNT, CDR2 YENEEA. CDR3 length equals 13 residues. Following RNA extraction, reverse transcription yielded cDNA that acted as the sequencing template. Assay used: immunoSEQ multiplex PCR; TCRdb lists only in-frame clones, some missing. The sample gives approximately 6,300 clones, around 65% of which show up once; roughly 7.9% is in the top ten. The chain uses TRBV11-3 and TRBJ1-2; D is perhaps TRBD1 (5 bases). This sample comprised skin, obtained at approximately week 31, from a patient treated with tofacitinib. The sequence was collected from a human donor with alopecia areata. The CDR3 protein is CASSPQALYGYTF. The CDR3 DNA reads as TGTGCCAGCAGCCCACAGGCGCTGTATGGCTACACCTTC.